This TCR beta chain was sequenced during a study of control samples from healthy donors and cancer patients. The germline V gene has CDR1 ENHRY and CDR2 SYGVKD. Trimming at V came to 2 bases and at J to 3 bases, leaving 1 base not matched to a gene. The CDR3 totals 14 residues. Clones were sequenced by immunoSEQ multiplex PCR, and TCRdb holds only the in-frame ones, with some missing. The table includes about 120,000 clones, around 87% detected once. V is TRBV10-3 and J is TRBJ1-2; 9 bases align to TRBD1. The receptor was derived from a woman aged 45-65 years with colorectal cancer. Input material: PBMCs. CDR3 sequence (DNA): TGTGCCATCAGTGAGGGGGACAGGGACTATGGCTACACCTTC. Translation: CAISEGDRDYGYTF.